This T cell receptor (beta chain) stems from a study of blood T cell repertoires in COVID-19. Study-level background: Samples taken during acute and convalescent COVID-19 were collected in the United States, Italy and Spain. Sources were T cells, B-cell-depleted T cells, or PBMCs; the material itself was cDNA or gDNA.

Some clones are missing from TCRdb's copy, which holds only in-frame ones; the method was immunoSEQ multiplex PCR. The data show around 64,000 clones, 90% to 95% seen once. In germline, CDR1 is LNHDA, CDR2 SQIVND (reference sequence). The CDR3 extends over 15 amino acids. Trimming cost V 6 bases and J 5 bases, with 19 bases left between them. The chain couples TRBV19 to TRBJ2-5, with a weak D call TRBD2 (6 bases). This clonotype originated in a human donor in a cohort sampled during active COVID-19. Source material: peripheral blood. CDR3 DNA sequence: TGTGCCAGTAGCAAAACGACGGCGGGGTCGGAGACCCAGTACTTC. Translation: CASSKTTAGSETQYF.